This T cell receptor beta chain is drawn from a study of T-cell memory formation after mild COVID-19. Across the study: Across donors, TCR clusters were largely donor specific.

Study-wide results and caveats: Pre-infection memory carried some responding clones, suggesting that cross-reactive memory joined. Contracting clones localized mainly to CM and EM when CD4+ and mainly to EMRA when CD8+.

TCRdb re-called the 5' RACE reads through MiXCR, storing one row per CDR3 protein. The sample includes fewer than 200,000 distinct CDR3 sequences, 10% to 15% of them seen just once. There are a few counts of this clonotype. The antigen remains unidentified. The clonotype was recovered from a young man who had mild COVID-19 (a few samples of this study predate the infection). Cell type and time point are not known. The sequencing sample was made of PBMCs or a T cell subset sorted from them (not recorded which).

Here the CDR3 reads CSVGGGIQETQYF. The DNA for the CDR3 is TGCAGTGTTGGCGGGGGGATCCAAGAGACCCAGTACTTC. V usage is TRBV20-1 and J usage is TRBJ2-5, with TRBD2 matching over 8 bases. Trimming at V came to 7 bases and at J to 1 base, leaving 5 bases not matched to a gene. CDR3 length equals 13 residues. The V gene's germline CDR1 is DFQATT and CDR2 SNEGSKA (reference sequence).